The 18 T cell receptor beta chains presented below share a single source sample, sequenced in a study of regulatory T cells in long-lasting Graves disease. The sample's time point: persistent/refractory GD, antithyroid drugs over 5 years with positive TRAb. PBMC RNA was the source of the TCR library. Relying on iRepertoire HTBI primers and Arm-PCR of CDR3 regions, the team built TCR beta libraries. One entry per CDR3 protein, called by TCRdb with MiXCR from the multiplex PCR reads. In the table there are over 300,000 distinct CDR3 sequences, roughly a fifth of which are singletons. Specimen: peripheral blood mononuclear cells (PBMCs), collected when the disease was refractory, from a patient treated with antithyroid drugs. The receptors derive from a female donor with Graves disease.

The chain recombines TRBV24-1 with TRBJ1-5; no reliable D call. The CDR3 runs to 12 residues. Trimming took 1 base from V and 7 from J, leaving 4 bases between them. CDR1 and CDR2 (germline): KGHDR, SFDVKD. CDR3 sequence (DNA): TGTGCCACCAGTGATTTCCGACAGCCCCAGCATTTT. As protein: CATSDFRQPQHF.

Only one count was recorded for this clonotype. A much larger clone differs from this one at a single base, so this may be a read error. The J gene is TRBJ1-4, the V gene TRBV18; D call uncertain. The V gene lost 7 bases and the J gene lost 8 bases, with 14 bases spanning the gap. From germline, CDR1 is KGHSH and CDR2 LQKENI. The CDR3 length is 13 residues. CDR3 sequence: CASLREVSEKLFF. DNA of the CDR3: TGTGCCAGCTTAAGAGAGGTGTCCGAAAAACTGTTTTTT.

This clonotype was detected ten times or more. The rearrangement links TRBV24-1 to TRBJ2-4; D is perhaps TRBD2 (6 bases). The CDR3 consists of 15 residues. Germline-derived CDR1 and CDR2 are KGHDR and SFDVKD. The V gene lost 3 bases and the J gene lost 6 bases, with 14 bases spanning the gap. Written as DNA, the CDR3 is TGTGCCACCAGTGATACCCGGGGGAGCGGAAACATTCAGTACTTC. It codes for CATSDTRGSGNIQYF.

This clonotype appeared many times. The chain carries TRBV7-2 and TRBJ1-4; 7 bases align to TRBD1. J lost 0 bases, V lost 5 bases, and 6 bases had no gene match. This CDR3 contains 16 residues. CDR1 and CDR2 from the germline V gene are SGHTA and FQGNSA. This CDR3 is CASSGRDSPTNEKLFF. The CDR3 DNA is TGTGCCAGCAGCGGCCGGGACAGTCCAACTAATGAAAAACTGTTTTTT. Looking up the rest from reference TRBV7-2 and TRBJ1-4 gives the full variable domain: GAGVSQSPSNKVTEKGKDVELRCDPISGHTALYWYRQSLGQGLEFLIYFQGNSAPDKSGLPSDRFSAERTGGSVSTLTIQRTQQEDSAVYLCASSGRDSPTNEKLFFGSGTQLSVL.

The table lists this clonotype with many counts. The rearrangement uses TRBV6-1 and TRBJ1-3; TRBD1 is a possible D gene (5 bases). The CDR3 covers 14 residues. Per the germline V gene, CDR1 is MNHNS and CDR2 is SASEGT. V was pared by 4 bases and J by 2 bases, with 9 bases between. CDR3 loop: CASSVGLTGNTIYF. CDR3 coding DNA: TGTGCCAGCAGTGTGGGACTAACTGGAAACACCATATATTTT.

The CDR3, as DNA: TGTGCCAGCAGCTTATCCCGACAGGGCTCCTACGAGCAGTACTTC. Translated, it gives CASSLSRQGSYEQYF. The V and J genes are TRBV11-2 and TRBJ2-7; 7 bases match TRBD1. CDR3 length: 15 residues. With V trimmed by 2 bases and J by 0 bases, 4 bases remained unmatched. CDR1 SGHAT and CDR2 FQNNGV come from the germline V gene.

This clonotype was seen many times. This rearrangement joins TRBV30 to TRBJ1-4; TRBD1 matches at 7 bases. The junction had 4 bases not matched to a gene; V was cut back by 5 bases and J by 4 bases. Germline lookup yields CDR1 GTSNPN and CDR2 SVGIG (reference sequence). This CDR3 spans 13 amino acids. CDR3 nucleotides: TGTGCCTGGGATCAGGGGGTTAATGAAAAACTGTTTTTT. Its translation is CAWDQGVNEKLFF.

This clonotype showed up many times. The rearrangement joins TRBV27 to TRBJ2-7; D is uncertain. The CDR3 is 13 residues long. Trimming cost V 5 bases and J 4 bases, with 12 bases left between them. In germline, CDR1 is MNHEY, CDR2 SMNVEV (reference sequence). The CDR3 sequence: CASSPVGEYEQYF. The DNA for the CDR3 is TGTGCCAGCAGTCCCGTCGGAGAGTACGAGCAGTACTTC.

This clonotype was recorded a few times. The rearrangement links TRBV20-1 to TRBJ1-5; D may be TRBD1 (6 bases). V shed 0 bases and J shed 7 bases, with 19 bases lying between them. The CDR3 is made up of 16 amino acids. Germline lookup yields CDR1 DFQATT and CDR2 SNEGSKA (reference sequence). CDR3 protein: CSARDRGAQFGQPQHF. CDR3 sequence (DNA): TGCAGTGCTAGAGATCGGGGGGCCCAATTTGGACAGCCCCAGCATTTT.

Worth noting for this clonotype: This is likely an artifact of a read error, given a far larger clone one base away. The CDR3 coding sequence is TGTGTCAGCAGCTTAGGACAGGGTCGGTCTTTCTTT. It translates to CVSSLGQGRSFF. The J gene is TRBJ1-6, the V gene TRBV11-2; TRBD1 matches 8 bases. The CDR3 is 12 residues long. Germline CDR1 is SGHAT and CDR2 is FQNNGV.

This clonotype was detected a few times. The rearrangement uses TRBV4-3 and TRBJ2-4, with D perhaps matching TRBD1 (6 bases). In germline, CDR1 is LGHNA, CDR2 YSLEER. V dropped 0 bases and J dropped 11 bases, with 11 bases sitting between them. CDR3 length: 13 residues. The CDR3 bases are TGCGCCAGCAGCCAAGACAGGGGTTATGTTCAGTACTTC. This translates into CASSQDRGYVQYF.

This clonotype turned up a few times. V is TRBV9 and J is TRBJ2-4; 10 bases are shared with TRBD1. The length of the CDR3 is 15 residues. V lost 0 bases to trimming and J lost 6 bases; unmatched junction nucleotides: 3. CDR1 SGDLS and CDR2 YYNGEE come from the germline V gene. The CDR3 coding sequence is TGTGCCAGCAGCGTAGGCGGGACAGGGGTAAACATTCAGTACTTC. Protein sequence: CASSVGGTGVNIQYF.

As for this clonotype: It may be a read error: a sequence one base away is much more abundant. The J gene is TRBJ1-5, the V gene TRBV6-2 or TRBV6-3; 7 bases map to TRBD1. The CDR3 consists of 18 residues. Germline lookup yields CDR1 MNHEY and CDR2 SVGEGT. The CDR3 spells CANSRFGAGGYGNQPQHF. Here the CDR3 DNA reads TGTGCCAACAGTCGATTTGGGGCAGGGGGGTACGGCAATCAGCCCCAGCATTTT.

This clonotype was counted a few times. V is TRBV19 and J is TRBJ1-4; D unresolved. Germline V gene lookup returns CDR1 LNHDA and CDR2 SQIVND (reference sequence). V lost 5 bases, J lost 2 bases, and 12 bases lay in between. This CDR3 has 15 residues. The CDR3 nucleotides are TGTGCCAGTAGTCCGCCGGTAGGCACTAATGAAAAACTGTTTTTT. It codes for CASSPPVGTNEKLFF.

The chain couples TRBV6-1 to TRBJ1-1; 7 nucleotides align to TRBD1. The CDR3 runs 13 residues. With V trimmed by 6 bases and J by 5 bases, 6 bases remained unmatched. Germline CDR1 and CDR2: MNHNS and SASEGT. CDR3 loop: CASRDREVTEAFF. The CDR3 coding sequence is TGTGCCAGCAGAGACAGGGAAGTGACTGAAGCTTTCTTT.

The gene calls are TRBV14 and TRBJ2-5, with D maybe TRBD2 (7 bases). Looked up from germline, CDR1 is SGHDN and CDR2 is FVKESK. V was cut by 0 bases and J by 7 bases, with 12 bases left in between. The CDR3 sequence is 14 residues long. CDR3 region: CASSQDRGAGTQYF. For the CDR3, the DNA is TGTGCCAGCAGCCAAGACCGGGGGGCGGGGACCCAGTACTTC.

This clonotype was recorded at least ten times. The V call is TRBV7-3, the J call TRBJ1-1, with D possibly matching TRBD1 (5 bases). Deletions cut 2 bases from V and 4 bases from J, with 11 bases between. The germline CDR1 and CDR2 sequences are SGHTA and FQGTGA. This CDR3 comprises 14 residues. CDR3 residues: CASSLVGVGTEAFF. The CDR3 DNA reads TGTGCCAGCAGCTTAGTGGGGGTTGGCACTGAAGCTTTCTTT.

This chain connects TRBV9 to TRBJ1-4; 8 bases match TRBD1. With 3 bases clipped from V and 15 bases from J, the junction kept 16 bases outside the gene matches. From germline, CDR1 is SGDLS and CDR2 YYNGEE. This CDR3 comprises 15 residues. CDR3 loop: CASSAAGTGAGEVFF. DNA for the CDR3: TGTGCCAGCAGCGCAGCCGGGACAGGCGCCGGTGAGGTGTTTTTT. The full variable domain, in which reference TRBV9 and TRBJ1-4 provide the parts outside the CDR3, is DSGVTQTPKHLITATGQRVTLRCSPRSGDLSVYWYQQSLDQGLQFLIQYYNGEERAKGNILERFSAQQFPDLHSELNLSSLELGDSALYFCASSAAGTGAGEVFFGSGTQLSVL.